This T cell receptor (beta chain) is from a study of blood T cells in healthy people across ages. PBMCs were isolated at a quantity of at least 7 million per sample. A word on this clonotype: What it binds is unknown.

This CDR3 is 14 amino acids long. Germline loops: CDR1 MDHEN, CDR2 SYDVKM. The V and J ends lost 6 bases and 1 base respectively, with 12 bases between them. Next came a second PCR, run for roughly 6 to 11 cycles, which used a sample-barcoded 5' primer along with a J-beta primer mix. MiXCR was run by TCRdb on the 5' RACE reads, yielding one entry per CDR3 protein. This table has approximately 800,000 distinct CDR3 sequences, 58% appearing once. The study's findings and limits: In the absence of known donor CMV status, changes in expanded clonotypes were possibly confounded. In long-lived donors, naive CD4+ cell counts and diversity exceeded those of aged donors.

This clonotype was sampled from a man aged 25 to 40 in good health. Sequenced: blood. The rearrangement joins TRBV28 to TRBJ1-1; no definite D call. CDR3 in amino acids: CASREPGENTEAFF. CDR3 nucleotides: TGTGCCAGCAGAGAGCCGGGCGAGAACACTGAAGCTTTCTTT.